This T cell receptor (beta chain) was found in a study of CD8+ T cells in alopecia areata. Study-wide points: Sequence data from scalp samples additionally include resident alphabeta T cells of normal skin. Clonality exceeded that of normal scalp in lesional scalp, most notably in alopecia totalis/universalis.

This clone has a handful of counts. Antigen specificity is unknown. The V end was cut by 1 base, the J end by 0 bases, with 10 bases between. CDR1 SGHRS and CDR2 YFSETQ come from the germline V gene. The CDR3 spans 15 residues. In each case, RNA was isolated and then reverse transcribed into cDNA as the sequencing template. Profiled with immunoSEQ multiplex PCR; TCRdb holds only in-frame clones, not every one. This sample yields around 190,000 clones, of which 56% are seen a single time; roughly 5.3% belongs to the top ten. The receptor comes from a human donor in good health. Specimen: CD8+ T cells sorted from blood. This rearrangement joins TRBV5-1 to TRBJ2-5, with D possibly TRBD2 on 6 matching bases. CDR3 sequence: CASSLQRADQETQYF. The CDR3 DNA sequence: TGCGCCAGCAGCTTGCAGCGGGCGGACCAAGAGACCCAGTACTTC.